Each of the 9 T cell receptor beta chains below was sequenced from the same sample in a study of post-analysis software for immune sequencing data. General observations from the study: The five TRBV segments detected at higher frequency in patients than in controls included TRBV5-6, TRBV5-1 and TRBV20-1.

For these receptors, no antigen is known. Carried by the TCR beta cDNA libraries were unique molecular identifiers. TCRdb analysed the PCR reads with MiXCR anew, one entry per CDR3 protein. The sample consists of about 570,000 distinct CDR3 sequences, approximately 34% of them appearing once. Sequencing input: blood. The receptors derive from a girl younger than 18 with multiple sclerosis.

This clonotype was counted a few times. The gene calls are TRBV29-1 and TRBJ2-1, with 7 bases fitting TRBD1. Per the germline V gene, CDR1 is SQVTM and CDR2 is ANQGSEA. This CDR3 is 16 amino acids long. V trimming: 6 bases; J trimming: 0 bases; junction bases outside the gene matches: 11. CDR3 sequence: CSVEPTGPFSYNEQFF. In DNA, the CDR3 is TGCAGCGTCGAGCCGACAGGGCCCTTCTCCTACAATGAGCAGTTCTTC.

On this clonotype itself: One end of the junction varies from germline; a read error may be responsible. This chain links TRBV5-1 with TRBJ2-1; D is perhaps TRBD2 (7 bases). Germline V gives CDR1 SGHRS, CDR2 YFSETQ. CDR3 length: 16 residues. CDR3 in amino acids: CASSSTPGGRFNEQFF. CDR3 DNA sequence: TGCGCCAGCAGCTCCACTCCGGGGGGCCGTTTTAATGAACAGTTCTTC.

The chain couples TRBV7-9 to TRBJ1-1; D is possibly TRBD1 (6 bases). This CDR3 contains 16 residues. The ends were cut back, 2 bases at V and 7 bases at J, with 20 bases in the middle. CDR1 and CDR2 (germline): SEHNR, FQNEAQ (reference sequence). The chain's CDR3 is CASSLRGSGERGEAFF. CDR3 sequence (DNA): TGTGCCAGCAGCTTAAGGGGCTCAGGGGAACGGGGTGAAGCTTTCTTT.

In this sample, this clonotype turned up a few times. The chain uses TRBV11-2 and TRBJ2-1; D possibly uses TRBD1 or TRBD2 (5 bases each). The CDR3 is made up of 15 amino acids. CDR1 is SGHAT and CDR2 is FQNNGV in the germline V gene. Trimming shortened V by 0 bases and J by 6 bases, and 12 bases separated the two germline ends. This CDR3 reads CASSLDGGNPNEQFF. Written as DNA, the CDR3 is TGTGCCAGCAGCTTAGATGGGGGAAACCCCAATGAGCAGTTCTTC.

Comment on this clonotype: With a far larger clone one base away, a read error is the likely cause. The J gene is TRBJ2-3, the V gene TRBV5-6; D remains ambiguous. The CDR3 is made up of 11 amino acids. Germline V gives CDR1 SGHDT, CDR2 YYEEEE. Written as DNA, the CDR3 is TGTGCCAGCAGCTTGGCAGATACGCAGAATTTT. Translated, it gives CASSLADTQNF.

CDR3 protein: CASSYAPGEYGAFF. CDR3 sequence (DNA): TGCGCCAGCAGCTATGCCCCAGGGGAGTATGGAGCTTTCTTT. The chain joins TRBV4-1 to TRBJ1-1, with D perhaps TRBD1 (6 bases). Trimming took 5 bases from V and 10 from J, leaving 20 bases between them. Germline V gene lookup returns CDR1 MGHRA and CDR2 YSYEKL. There are 14 residues in the CDR3.

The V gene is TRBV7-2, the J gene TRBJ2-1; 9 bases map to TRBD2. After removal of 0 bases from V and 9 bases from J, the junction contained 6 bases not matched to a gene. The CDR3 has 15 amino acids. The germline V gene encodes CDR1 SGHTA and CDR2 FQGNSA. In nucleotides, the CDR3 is TGTGCCAGCAGCTTAGCCCCTAGCGGGGCGGGTGAGCAGTTCTTC. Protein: CASSLAPSGAGEQFF.

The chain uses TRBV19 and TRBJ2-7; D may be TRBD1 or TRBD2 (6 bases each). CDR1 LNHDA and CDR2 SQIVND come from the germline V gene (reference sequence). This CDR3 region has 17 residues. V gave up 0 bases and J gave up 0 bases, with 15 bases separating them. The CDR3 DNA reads TGTGCCAGTAGTATAGATCTATTCGGGGGACACTCCTACGAGCAGTACTTC. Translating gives CASSIDLFGGHSYEQYF. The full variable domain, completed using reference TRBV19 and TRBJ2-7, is DGGITQSPKYLFRKEGQNVTLSCEQNLNHDAMYWYRQDPGQGLRLIYYSQIVNDFQKGDIAEGYSVSREKKESFPLTVTSAQKNPTAFYLCASSIDLFGGHSYEQYFGPGTRLTVT.

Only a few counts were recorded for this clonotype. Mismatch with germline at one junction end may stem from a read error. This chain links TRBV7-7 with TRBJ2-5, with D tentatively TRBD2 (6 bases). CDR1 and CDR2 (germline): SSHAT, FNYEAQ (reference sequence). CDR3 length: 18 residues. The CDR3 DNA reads TGTGCTAGCAGCCTCCGTCGTCAGTCCCAGGGCGCGGGGGAGACCCAGTACTTC. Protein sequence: CASSLRRQSQGAGETQYF.